This passage covers 2 T cell receptor beta chains from one sample sequenced in a study of beta chain features in type 1 diabetes. General observations from the study: Shortening of TCRB CDR3s, moderate but significant, appeared in all four CD4+ subsets of Type 1 diabetes patients.

Isolated RNA was reverse transcribed in full, so expressed TCRB transcripts were sequenced. The assay was immunoSEQ multiplex PCR, and TCRdb's table has in-frame clones only and misses some. The profile covers 300,000 to 350,000 clones, with about 14% appearing a single time and about 0.015% taken by the ten largest. Their antigens remain unidentified. The specimen was naive CD4+ T cells from blood. These receptor sequences come from a young woman with type 1 diabetes.

The table lists this clone with a few counts. The chain carries TRBV4-3 and TRBJ2-6; possibly TRBD1 for D (6 bases). Trimming took 3 bases from V and 0 from J, leaving 12 bases between them. The germline CDR1 and CDR2 sequences are LGHNA and YSLEER. The CDR3 spans 17 residues. CDR3 residues: CASSHYKGDSGANVLTF. As DNA, the CDR3 is TGCGCCAGCAGCCACTATAAGGGGGACTCTGGGGCCAACGTCCTGACTTTC.

This clone was observed a few times. J is TRBJ2-2 and V is TRBV30; 10 bases map to TRBD2. V was clipped by 2 bases and J by 6 bases; unmatched bases: 6. The germline V gene encodes CDR1 GTSNPN and CDR2 SVGIG (reference sequence). This CDR3 contains 15 residues. This chain's CDR3 is CAWSLLAGISGELFF. The CDR3 DNA is TGTGCCTGGAGTTTACTAGCGGGAATCTCCGGGGAGCTGTTTTTT.